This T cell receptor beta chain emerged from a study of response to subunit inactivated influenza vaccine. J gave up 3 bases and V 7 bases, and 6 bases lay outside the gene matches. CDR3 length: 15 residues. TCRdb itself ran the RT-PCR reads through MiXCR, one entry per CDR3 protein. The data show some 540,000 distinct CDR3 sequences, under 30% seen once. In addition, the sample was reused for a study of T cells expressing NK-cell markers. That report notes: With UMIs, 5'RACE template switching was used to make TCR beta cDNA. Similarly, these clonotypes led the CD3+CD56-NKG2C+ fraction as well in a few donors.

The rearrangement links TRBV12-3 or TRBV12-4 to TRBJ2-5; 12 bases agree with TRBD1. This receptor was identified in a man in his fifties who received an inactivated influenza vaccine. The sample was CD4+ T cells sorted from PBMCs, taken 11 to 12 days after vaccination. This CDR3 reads CASTRGQGAKETQYF. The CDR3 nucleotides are TGTGCCAGCACCAGGGGACAGGGGGCGAAAGAGACCCAGTACTTC.